This T cell receptor beta chain comes out of a study of human T cells and chemical hapten exposure. A single record per CDR3 protein comes from TCRdb applying MiXCR to the RACE reads. This table has under 110,000 distinct CDR3 sequences, approximately 12% appearing once. This sample's time point: pre-sensitization, week 0. Treatment indicated: therapeutic diphenylcyclopropenone sensitization with weekly scalp DPC. CDR1 is MNHEY and CDR2 is SVGEGT in the germline V gene. The CDR3 loop spans 12 amino acids. The ends were cut back, 8 bases at V and 10 bases at J, with 12 bases in the middle. In this sample, this clonotype turned up many times.

This TCR was sampled from a woman aged 45 to 65 with alopecia areata. Some clones in this sample may be carry-over from other donors' samples. V and J are TRBV6-2 or TRBV6-3 and TRBJ1-6; D gene uncertain. The specimen comprised whole blood, sampled in connection with sensitization to the hapten diphenylcyclopropenone (DPC). CDR3 DNA sequence: TGTGCCAGCGCAACAGCTAGGTCACCCCTCCACTTT. Its protein product is CASATARSPLHF.